These T cell receptor beta chains were read from a single sample in a study of neurological immune-mediated disorders. TCRdb processed the 5' RACE reads anew with MiXCR; each CDR3 protein has one entry. The sample has about 42,000 distinct CDR3 sequences, about 22% seen once. Source material: PBMCs. These receptors all stem from a man in his sixties with HTLV-1-associated myelopathy (HAM/TSP). Each CDR3 is given with its conserved first and last residue. D genes are given only for firm matches. Rows give clone size only sometimes, using once, few, many, or a class for an expanded clone.

abundance: -
v_gene: TRBV4-1
j_gene: TRBJ2-2
d_gene: TRBD1
len: 18
CDR3nt: TGCGCCAGCAGCCAAGGGGAAGGGGGCAGGGCGAACACCGGGGAGCTGTTTTTT
CDR3aa: CASSQGEGGRANTGELFF

abundance: few
v_gene: TRBV6-1
j_gene: TRBJ2-2
d_gene: -
len: 15
CDR3nt: TGTGCCAGCAGCCCAGGGGACGCGAACACCGGGGAGCTGTTTTTT
CDR3aa: CASSPGDANTGELFF

abundance: few
v_gene: TRBV20-1
j_gene: TRBJ2-3
d_gene: TRBD2
len: 16
CDR3nt: TGCAGTGCAGAAGCCCTAGCGGGAGGGCCTCCAGATACGCAGTATTTT
CDR3aa: CSAEALAGGPPDTQYF

abundance: many
v_gene: TRBV28
j_gene: TRBJ1-1
d_gene: -
len: 14
CDR3nt: TGTGCCAGCAGTTATATGGATGGGGACACTGAAGCTTTCTTT
CDR3aa: CASSYMDGDTEAFF

abundance: many
v_gene: TRBV15
j_gene: TRBJ1-1
d_gene: -
len: 15
CDR3nt: TGTGCCACCAGCAGAGATCCGCTGCTGAACACTGAAGCTTTCTTT
CDR3aa: CATSRDPLLNTEAFF

abundance: many
v_gene: TRBV5-1
j_gene: TRBJ2-3
d_gene: -
len: 14
CDR3nt: TGCGCCAGCAGCTTGTCGGAGGTCGGAGATACGCAGTATTTT
CDR3aa: CASSLSEVGDTQYF

abundance: -
v_gene: TRBV18
j_gene: TRBJ2-7
d_gene: TRBD2
len: 15
CDR3nt: TGTGCCAGCTCCAGACCCTTAGCGGGAGGCTACGAGCAGTACTTC
CDR3aa: CASSRPLAGGYEQYF

abundance: many
v_gene: TRBV5-6
j_gene: TRBJ2-1
d_gene: TRBD1
len: 15
CDR3nt: TGTGCCAGCAGGCGCAGGGGGCGCCCCTACAATGAGCAGTTCTTC
CDR3aa: CASRRRGRPYNEQFF

abundance: many
v_gene: TRBV5-1
j_gene: TRBJ2-7
d_gene: TRBD1
len: 15
CDR3nt: TGCGCCAGCAGCTCCGACAGGGGGGCCGCCTACGAGCAGTACTTC
CDR3aa: CASSSDRGAAYEQYF

abundance: -
v_gene: TRBV13
j_gene: TRBJ2-6
d_gene: -
len: 17
CDR3nt: TGTGCCAGCAGCCTAAGGGCGTTAAGCTCTGGGGCCAACGTCCTGACTTTC
CDR3aa: CASSLRALSSGANVLTF

abundance: -
v_gene: TRBV28
j_gene: TRBJ2-2
d_gene: TRBD2
len: 17
CDR3nt: TGTGCCAGCAGTTTAAACCCGGGGCGGGGGTACACCGGGGAGCTGTTTTTT
CDR3aa: CASSLNPGRGYTGELFF

abundance: many
v_gene: TRBV6-5
j_gene: TRBJ2-7
d_gene: -
len: 14
CDR3nt: TGTGCCAGCAGTTCTTCTAAGGCGACTACTTCTCAGTACTTC
CDR3aa: CASSSSKATTSQYF

abundance: many
v_gene: TRBV20-1
j_gene: TRBJ1-1
d_gene: -
len: 15
CDR3nt: TGCAGTGCTAGATCGGACGGAACGGCGAACACTGAAGCTTTCTTT
CDR3aa: CSARSDGTANTEAFF

abundance: -
v_gene: TRBV6-1
j_gene: TRBJ2-5
d_gene: -
len: 12
CDR3nt: TGTGCCAGCGGGGGACACCAAGAGACCCAGTACTTC
CDR3aa: CASGGHQETQYF

abundance: -
v_gene: TRBV29-1
j_gene: TRBJ2-3
d_gene: -
len: 12
CDR3nt: TGCAGCGTTCCCTGGTTGGCGGATACGCAGTATTTT
CDR3aa: CSVPWLADTQYF

abundance: many
v_gene: TRBV5-1
j_gene: TRBJ1-1
d_gene: -
len: 14
CDR3nt: TGCGCCAGCAGCTTGGAGGGGCCGAACACTGAAGCTTTCTTT
CDR3aa: CASSLEGPNTEAFF